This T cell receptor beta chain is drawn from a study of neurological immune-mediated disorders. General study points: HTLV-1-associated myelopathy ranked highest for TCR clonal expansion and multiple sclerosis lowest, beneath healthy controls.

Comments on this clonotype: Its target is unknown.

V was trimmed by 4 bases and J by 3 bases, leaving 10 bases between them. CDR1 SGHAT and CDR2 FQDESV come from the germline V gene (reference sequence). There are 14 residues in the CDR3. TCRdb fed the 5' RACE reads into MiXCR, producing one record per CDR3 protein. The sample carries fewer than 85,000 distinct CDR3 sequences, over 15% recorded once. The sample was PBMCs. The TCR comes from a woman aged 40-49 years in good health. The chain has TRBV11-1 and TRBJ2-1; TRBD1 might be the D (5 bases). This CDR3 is CASSYGHRYNEQFF. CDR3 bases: TGTGCCAGCAGCTACGGACACCGCTACAATGAGCAGTTCTTC. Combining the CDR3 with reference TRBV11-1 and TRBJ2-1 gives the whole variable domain EAEVAQSPRYKITEKSQAVAFWCDPISGHATLYWYRQILGQGPELLVQFQDESVVDDSQLPKDRFSAERLKGVDSTLKIQPAELGDSAMYLCASSYGHRYNEQFFGPGTRLTVL.